A single sample gave rise to the 25 T cell receptor beta chains below, sequenced in a study of radiation and T cells in renal cell carcinoma. The time point here: blood 2 weeks post-SBRT. As to treatment: 15 Gy SBRT to primary tumor, nephrectomy 4 weeks later. Generated by immunoSEQ multiplex PCR, the TCRdb table keeps only in-frame clones and is missing some. The sample yields roughly 130,000 clones, over 75% seen once. This sample comprised blood, obtained from a patient whose treatment included radiotherapy and nephrectomy. The origin of the receptors is a woman aged 55-69 years with renal cell carcinoma.

Written as DNA, the CDR3 is TGTGCCAGCAGTTACGGGACAGGGGGCACCTCGGGTGGCTACACCTTC. Translating it yields CASSYGTGGTSGGYTF. This chain joins TRBV6-5 and TRBJ1-2, with TRBD1 identical over 12 bases. The V gene's germline CDR1 is MNHEY and CDR2 SVGAGI. The CDR3 covers 16 residues. V trimming: 2 bases; J trimming: 7 bases; junction bases outside the gene matches: 8.

The V call is TRBV19, the J call TRBJ1-3; D is unresolved. Deletions cut 0 bases from V and 3 bases from J, with 0 bases between. CDR3 length equals 12 residues. Germline CDR1 LNHDA, CDR2 SQIVND (reference sequence). The DNA of the CDR3 is TGTGCCAGTAGTATAGATGGAAACACCATATATTTT. Encoded protein: CASSIDGNTIYF.

This chain links TRBV19 with TRBJ1-5; D is uncertain. Trimming removed 4 bases at V and 10 bases at J, with 11 bases between. The CDR3 loop spans 12 amino acids. From germline, CDR1 is LNHDA and CDR2 SQIVND (reference sequence). The chain's CDR3 is CASSREEKPQHF. CDR3 in DNA: TGTGCCAGTAGTAGGGAAGAAAAACCCCAGCATTTT.

This clone was recorded only once. The chain recombines TRBV6-1 with TRBJ1-1; 11 bases match TRBD1. CDR3 length equals 14 residues. V was clipped by 6 bases and J by 4 bases; unmatched bases: 4. Per germline, CDR1 MNHNS and CDR2 SASEGT. In nucleotides, the CDR3 is TGTGCCAGCAGGGGGACAGGGGGGGCCACTGAAGCTTTCTTT. Translating gives CASRGTGGATEAFF.

The gene calls are TRBV30 and TRBJ1-4; the match to TRBD1 covers 8 bases. The CDR3 runs 14 residues. Germline values: CDR1 GTSNPN, CDR2 SVGIG (reference sequence). V was clipped by 4 bases and J by 8 bases; unmatched bases: 9. DNA of the CDR3: TGTGCCTGGAAGCGCCTCAGGGGGCAGGAAAAACTGTTTTTT. Translation gives CAWKRLRGQEKLFF.

The V call is TRBV28, the J call TRBJ1-5; tentative D call: TRBD1 (6 bases). V was pared by 6 bases and J by 6 bases, with 21 bases between. In germline, CDR1 is MDHEN, CDR2 SYDVKM. This CDR3 has 16 amino acids. DNA of the CDR3: TGTGCCAGCAGGGTGGGGGGGGCGCGTAGTAGTCAGCCCCAGCATTTT. This encodes CASRVGGARSSQPQHF.

CDR3 in amino acids: CASSFAGRLNEKLFF. For the CDR3, the DNA is TGTGCCAGCAGTTTCGCGGGACGGTTGAATGAAAAACTGTTTTTT. The chain combines TRBV28 with TRBJ1-4, with a possible D match to TRBD1 (5 bases). CDR3 length: 15 residues. Trimming took off 3 bases at V and 5 bases at J, with 13 bases between the two ends. Germline V lookup: CDR1 MDHEN, CDR2 SYDVKM.

This clone was recorded only once. This sequence joins TRBV27 and TRBJ2-2; D is perhaps TRBD1 (6 bases). The V end was cut by 4 bases, the J end by 1 base, with 7 bases between. Per germline, CDR1 MNHEY and CDR2 SMNVEV (reference sequence). The CDR3 length is 14 residues. CDR3 residues: CASSSGQNTGELFF. The CDR3 DNA is TGTGCCAGCAGTTCGGGACAGAACACCGGGGAGCTGTTTTTT.

V is TRBV28 and J is TRBJ2-2; D is undetermined. CDR1 MDHEN and CDR2 SYDVKM come from the germline V gene. Trimming removed 5 bases at V and 7 bases at J, with 5 bases between. The CDR3 spans 11 residues. The CDR3 DNA sequence: TGTGCCAGCAGTGGTTACGGGGAGCTGTTTTTT. Its protein product is CASSGYGELFF.

Notes on this clone: Sequence at one end of the junction differs from germline and may be a read error. The chain is built from TRBV7-7 and TRBJ2-7; perhaps TRBD2 as D (7 bases). The CDR3 loop spans 19 amino acids. From germline, CDR1 is SSHAT and CDR2 FNYEAQ (reference sequence). The CDR3 reads CASSPGGGAQLPNSYEQYF. CDR3 coding DNA: TGTGCTAGCAGCCCCGGAGGGGGGGCGCAACTCCCCAACTCCTACGAGCAGTACTTC. Based on the CDR3 plus reference TRBV7-7 and TRBJ2-7, the full variable domain is GAGVSQSPRYKVTKRGQDVTLRCDPISSHATLYWYQQALGQGPEFLTYFNYEAQPDKSGLPSDRFSAERPEGSISTLTIQRTEQRDSAMYRCASSPGGGAQLPNSYEQYFGPGTRLTVT.

This clone was seen only once. V gene TRBV10-3 combines with J gene TRBJ2-7, with D perhaps matching TRBD1 (6 bases). Trimming pared 6 bases from V and 6 bases from J, leaving 18 bases between. Germline V gene sequence: CDR1 ENHRY, CDR2 SYGVKD. The CDR3 runs 14 residues. The CDR3 DNA follows: TGTGCCATCAGGAAGGAAGGGGGATCCGGCGAGCAGTACTTC. Protein product: CAIRKEGGSGEQYF.

This chain links TRBV9 with TRBJ1-2, with D possibly being TRBD1 (5 bases). The CDR3 extends over 14 amino acids. Germline values: CDR1 SGDLS, CDR2 YYNGEE. V was trimmed by 0 bases and J by 4 bases, leaving 10 bases between them. The DNA of the CDR3 is TGTGCCAGCAGCGTAGCCAGCCAGGGCTATGGCTACACCTTC. This encodes CASSVASQGYGYTF.

The V call is TRBV7-9, the J call TRBJ1-2; 7 bases line up with TRBD1. The V gene end was trimmed by 3 bases and the J gene end by 8 bases; junction bases not matched to a gene: 6. CDR1 and CDR2 (germline): SEHNR, FQNEAQ (reference sequence). The CDR3 runs to 13 residues. CDR3 protein: CASSLGRGSGYTF. CDR3 nucleotides: TGTGCCAGCAGCTTGGGCAGGGGGAGCGGCTACACCTTC.

The chain employs TRBV30 and TRBJ1-6; a possible D gene is TRBD1 (5 bases). CDR3 size: 13 residues. Trimming shortened V by 1 base and J by 9 bases, and 10 bases separated the two germline ends. The germline V gene has CDR1 GTSNPN and CDR2 SVGIG (reference sequence). The DNA of the CDR3 is TGTGCCTGGAGTGCGGGACTCGGTTCACCCCTCCACTTT. Translation gives CAWSAGLGSPLHF.

The chain employs TRBV11-3 and TRBJ2-1; D remains ambiguous. CDR3 length: 12 amino acids. Trimming removed 1 base from V and 8 bases from J, with 6 bases in between. Per germline, CDR1 SGHNT and CDR2 YENEEA. The chain's CDR3 is CASSLGRDEQFF. CDR3 DNA sequence: TGTGCCAGCAGCTTAGGAAGGGATGAGCAGTTCTTC.

As DNA, the CDR3 is TGCGCCAGCAGCTTGGCCCGGACACAGGGGGCGCGCTACGAGCAGTACTTC. Encoded protein: CASSLARTQGARYEQYF. The V and J genes are TRBV5-1 and TRBJ2-7; TRBD1 matches at 9 bases. V gave up 0 bases and J gave up 3 bases; unmatched junction bases: 10. The CDR3 spans 17 residues. CDR1 is SGHRS and CDR2 is YFSETQ in the germline V gene.

The V call is TRBV9, the J call TRBJ1-1; possible D gene TRBD1, 5 bases. The CDR3 has 15 amino acids. V was cut by 1 base and J by 6 bases, with 16 bases left in between. The germline V gene encodes CDR1 SGDLS and CDR2 YYNGEE. The CDR3 nucleotides read TGTGCCAGCAGCGTATCTGTGCAGGGTGACTCTGAAGCTTTCTTT. It encodes CASSVSVQGDSEAFF.

The genes are TRBV6-6 and TRBJ2-7; no clear D gene. This CDR3 region has 15 residues. The germline V and J ends were trimmed by 2 bases and 0 bases, with 11 bases remaining between them. Germline V gene sequence: CDR1 MNHNY, CDR2 SVGAGI (reference sequence). The CDR3 nucleotides read TGTGCCAGCAGTTACGCCGCCGGTGTCTCCTACGAGCAGTACTTC. The encoded protein is CASSYAAGVSYEQYF.

This chain uses TRBV20-1 with TRBJ2-2; D remains ambiguous. The V gene's germline CDR1 is DFQATT and CDR2 SNEGSKA (reference sequence). The CDR3 runs 11 residues. V dropped 4 bases and J dropped 7 bases, with 7 bases sitting between them. The CDR3 spells CSAIWYGELFF. The CDR3 DNA sequence: TGCAGTGCTATTTGGTACGGGGAGCTGTTTTTT.

This clone has more than one count but fewer than ten. The V and J genes are TRBV11-2 and TRBJ2-7; 9 nucleotides match TRBD2. The CDR3 is 14 amino acids. Germline V CDR1 and CDR2: SGHAT, FQNNGV. Trimming cost V 1 base and J 3 bases; bases outside gene matches: 1. CDR3 in amino acids: CASSLGAGGYEQYF. The DNA for the CDR3 is TGTGCCAGCAGCTTAGGAGCGGGGGGCTACGAGCAGTACTTC.

V usage is TRBV5-6 and J usage is TRBJ2-1; D is unclear. The CDR3 runs to 14 residues. V shed 0 bases and J shed 0 bases, with 4 bases lying between them. Per germline, CDR1 SGHDT and CDR2 YYEEEE. The CDR3 reads CASSLGGSYNEQFF. DNA for the CDR3: TGTGCCAGCAGCTTGGGGGGCTCCTACAATGAGCAGTTCTTC.

The CDR3 spells CASSLGGTGVETQYF. DNA of the CDR3: TGTGCCAGCAGCTTAGGAGGGACAGGGGTCGAGACCCAGTACTTC. The genes are TRBV7-9 and TRBJ2-5, with 10 bases lining up with TRBD1. With V trimmed by 1 base and J by 5 bases, 4 bases remained unmatched. The CDR3 has 15 residues. CDR1 and CDR2 from the germline V gene are SEHNR and FQNEAQ (reference sequence).

The CDR3 sequence: CASRLTGSQPQHF. In DNA form, the CDR3 reads TGTGCCAGCAGGTTAACAGGGTCTCAGCCCCAGCATTTT. This chain uses TRBV6-5 with TRBJ1-5; possible D gene TRBD1, 6 bases. Per the germline V gene, CDR1 is MNHEY and CDR2 is SVGAGI. The CDR3 extends over 13 amino acids. V was trimmed by 6 bases and J by 6 bases, leaving 12 bases between them.

With regard to this clone: Within the sample, other DNA sequences also encode this same CDR3. The rearrangement uses TRBV6-5 and TRBJ2-3, with D possibly matching TRBD1 (5 bases). Per the germline V gene, CDR1 is MNHEY and CDR2 is SVGAGI. The CDR3 runs 12 residues. V was shortened by 8 bases and J by 4 bases, with 10 bases between the two germline ends. Written as DNA, the CDR3 is TGTGCCAGCTCTAGGGGCCCAGATACGCAGTATTTT. Its protein is CASSRGPDTQYF.

V usage is TRBV29-1 and J usage is TRBJ1-2; D is perhaps TRBD1 (5 bases). Trimming cost V 1 base and J 7 bases, with 13 bases left between them. The CDR3 spans 13 residues. Per germline, CDR1 SQVTM and CDR2 ANQGSEA. CDR3 bases: TGCAGCGTTGAAGGCAGGGAAAGGTCTGGCTACACCTTC. It translates to CSVEGRERSGYTF.